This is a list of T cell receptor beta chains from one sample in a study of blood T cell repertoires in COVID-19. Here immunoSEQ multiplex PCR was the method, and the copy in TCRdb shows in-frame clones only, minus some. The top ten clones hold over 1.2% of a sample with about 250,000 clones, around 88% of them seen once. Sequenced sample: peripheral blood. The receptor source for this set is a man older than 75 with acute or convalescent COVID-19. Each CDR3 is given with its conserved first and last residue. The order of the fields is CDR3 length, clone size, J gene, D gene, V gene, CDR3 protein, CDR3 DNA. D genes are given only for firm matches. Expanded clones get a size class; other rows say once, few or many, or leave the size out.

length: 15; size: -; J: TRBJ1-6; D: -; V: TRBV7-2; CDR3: CASKREGGNNSPLHF; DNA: TGTGCCAGCAAAAGGGAGGGGGGGAATAATTCACCCCTCCACTTT
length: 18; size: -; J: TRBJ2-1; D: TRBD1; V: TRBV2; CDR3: CASSEFGTGGSIYNEQFF; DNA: TGTGCCAGCAGTGAATTTGGGACAGGGGGTTCAATTTACAATGAGCAGTTCTTC
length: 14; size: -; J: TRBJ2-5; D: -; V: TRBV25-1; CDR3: CASSEWRDWETQYF; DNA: TGTGCCAGCAGTGAATGGAGGGATTGGGAGACCCAGTACTTC
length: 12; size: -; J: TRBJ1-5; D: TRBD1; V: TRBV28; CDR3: CATGTANQPQHF; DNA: TGTGCCACCGGGACAGCTAATCAGCCCCAGCATTTT
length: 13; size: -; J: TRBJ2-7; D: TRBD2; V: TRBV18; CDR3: CASSPGGTYEQYF; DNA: TGTGCCAGCTCACCGGGGGGGACCTACGAGCAGTACTTC
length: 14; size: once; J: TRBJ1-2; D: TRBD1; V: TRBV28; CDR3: CASDPDRGDYGYTF; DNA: TGTGCCAGCGACCCGGACAGGGGGGACTATGGCTACACCTTC
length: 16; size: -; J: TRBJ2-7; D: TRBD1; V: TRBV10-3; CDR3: CAISDWTGVMEYEQYF; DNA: TGTGCCATCAGTGATTGGACAGGGGTAATGGAATACGAGCAGTACTTC
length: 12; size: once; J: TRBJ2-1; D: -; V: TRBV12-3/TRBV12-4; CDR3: CASRDSLNEQFF; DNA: TGTGCCAGCAGGGACAGTCTCAATGAGCAGTTCTTC
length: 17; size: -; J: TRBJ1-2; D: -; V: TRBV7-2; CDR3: CASSLYALGGINYGYTF; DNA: TGTGCCAGCAGCTTATATGCCCTTGGAGGGATTAACTATGGCTACACCTTC
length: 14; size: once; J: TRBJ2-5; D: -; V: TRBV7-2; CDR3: CASSPTGWGETQYF; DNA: TGTGCCAGCAGCCCTACAGGGTGGGGAGAGACCCAGTACTTC
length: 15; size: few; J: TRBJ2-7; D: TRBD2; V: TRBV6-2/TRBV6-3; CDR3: CASSFVAGASYEQYF; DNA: TGTGCCAGCAGTTTTGTAGCGGGAGCGTCCTACGAGCAGTACTTC
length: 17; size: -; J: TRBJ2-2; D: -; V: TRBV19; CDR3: CASSNRGAVGVTGELFF; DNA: TGTGCCAGTAGTAATCGGGGGGCTGTTGGGGTCACCGGGGAGCTGTTTTTT
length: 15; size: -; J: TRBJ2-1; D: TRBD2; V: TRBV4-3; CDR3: CASSQVREGQDEQFF; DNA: TGCGCCAGCAGCCAAGTACGGGAGGGCCAGGATGAGCAGTTCTTC
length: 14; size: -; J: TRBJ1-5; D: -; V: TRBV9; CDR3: CASSVHGYNQPQHF; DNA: TGTGCCAGCAGCGTACACGGTTACAATCAGCCCCAGCATTTT
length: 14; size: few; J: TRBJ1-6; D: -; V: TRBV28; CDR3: CASSSDSRNSPLHF; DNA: TGTGCCAGCAGCTCGGACAGCCGAAATTCACCCCTCCACTTT
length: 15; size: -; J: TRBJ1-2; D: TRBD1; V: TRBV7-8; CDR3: CASSFRQGVNYGYTF; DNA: TGTGCCAGCAGCTTCCGACAGGGGGTTAACTATGGCTACACCTTC
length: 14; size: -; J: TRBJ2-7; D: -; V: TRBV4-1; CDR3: CASSQVGGFYEQYF; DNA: TGCGCCAGCAGCCAAGTAGGCGGATTCTACGAGCAGTACTTC
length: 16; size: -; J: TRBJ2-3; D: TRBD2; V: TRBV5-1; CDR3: CASSSHLAGGTDTQYF; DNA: TGCGCCAGCAGCTCGCATCTAGCGGGGGGCACAGATACGCAGTATTTT
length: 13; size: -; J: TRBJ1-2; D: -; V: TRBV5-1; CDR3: CASSYRDTYGYTF; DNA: TGCGCCAGCAGCTACCGGGACACCTATGGCTACACCTTC
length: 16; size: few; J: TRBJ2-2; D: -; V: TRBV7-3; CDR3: CASSLSVPGVTGELFF; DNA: TGTGCCAGCAGCTTAAGCGTTCCAGGGGTCACCGGGGAGCTGTTTTTT